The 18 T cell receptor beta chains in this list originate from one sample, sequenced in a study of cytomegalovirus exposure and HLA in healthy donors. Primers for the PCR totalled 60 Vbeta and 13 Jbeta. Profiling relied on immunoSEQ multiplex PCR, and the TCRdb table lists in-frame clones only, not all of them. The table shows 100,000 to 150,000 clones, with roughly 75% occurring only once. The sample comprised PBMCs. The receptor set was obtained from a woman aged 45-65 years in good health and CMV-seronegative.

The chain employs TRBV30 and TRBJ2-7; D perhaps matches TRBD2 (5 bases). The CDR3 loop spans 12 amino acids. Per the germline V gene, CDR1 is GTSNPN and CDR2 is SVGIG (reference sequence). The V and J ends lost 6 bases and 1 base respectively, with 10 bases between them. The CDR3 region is CACSGISYEQYF. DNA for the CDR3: TGTGCCTGCTCCGGGATATCCTACGAGCAGTACTTC.

CDR3 sequence (DNA): TGTGCCACCAGCAGAGATGCGGGAAACACTGAAGCTTTCTTT. Amino acid sequence: CATSRDAGNTEAFF. The rearrangement links TRBV15 to TRBJ1-1; D remains unclear. The CDR3 spans 14 residues. V dropped 0 bases and J dropped 2 bases, with 7 bases sitting between them. CDR1 LNHNV and CDR2 YYDKDF come from the germline V gene (reference sequence).

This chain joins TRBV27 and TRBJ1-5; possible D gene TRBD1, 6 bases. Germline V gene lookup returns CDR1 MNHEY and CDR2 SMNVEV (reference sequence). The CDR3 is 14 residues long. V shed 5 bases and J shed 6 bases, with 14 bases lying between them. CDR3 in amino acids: CASSTQGGGQPQHF. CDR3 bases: TGTGCCAGCAGTACACAGGGTGGGGGTCAGCCCCAGCATTTT.

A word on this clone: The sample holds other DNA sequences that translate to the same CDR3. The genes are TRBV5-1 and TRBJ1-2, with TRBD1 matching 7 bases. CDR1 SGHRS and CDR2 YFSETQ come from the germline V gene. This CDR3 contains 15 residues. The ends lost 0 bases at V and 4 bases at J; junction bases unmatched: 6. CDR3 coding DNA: TGCGCCAGCAGCTTGGGGGACAGTAGGGGCTATGGCTACACCTTC. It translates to CASSLGDSRGYGYTF.

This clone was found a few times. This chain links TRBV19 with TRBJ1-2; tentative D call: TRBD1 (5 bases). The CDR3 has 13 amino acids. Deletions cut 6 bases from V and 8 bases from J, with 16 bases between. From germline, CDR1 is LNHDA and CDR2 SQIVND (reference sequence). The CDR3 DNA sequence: TGTGCCAGTAGGGACACAGGTTCGAACGGCTACACCTTC. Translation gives CASRDTGSNGYTF.

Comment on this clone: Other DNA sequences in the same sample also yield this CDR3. The CDR3 bases are TGTGCCAGCAGTTTTAGACTAGCGGACGAGCAGTACTTC. Protein sequence: CASSFRLADEQYF. V usage is TRBV28 and J usage is TRBJ2-7; 9 nucleotides line up with TRBD2. The CDR3 extends over 13 amino acids. Germline V gene sequence: CDR1 MDHEN, CDR2 SYDVKM. V shed 3 bases, J shed 5 bases, and the junction held 2 bases outside the gene matches.

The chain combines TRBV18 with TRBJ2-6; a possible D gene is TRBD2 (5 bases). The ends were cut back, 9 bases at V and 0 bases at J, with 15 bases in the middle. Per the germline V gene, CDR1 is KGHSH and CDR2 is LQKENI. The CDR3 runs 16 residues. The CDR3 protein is CASTTRGISGANVLTF. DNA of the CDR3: TGTGCCAGTACAACCCGGGGAATCTCTGGGGCCAACGTCCTGACTTTC.

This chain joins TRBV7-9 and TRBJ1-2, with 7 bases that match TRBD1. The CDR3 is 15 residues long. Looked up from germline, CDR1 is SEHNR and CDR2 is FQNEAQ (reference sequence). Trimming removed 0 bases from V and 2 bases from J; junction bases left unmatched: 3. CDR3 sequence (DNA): TGTGCCAGCAGCTTAGCGCAGGGGGTCAACTATGGCTACACCTTC. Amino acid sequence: CASSLAQGVNYGYTF.

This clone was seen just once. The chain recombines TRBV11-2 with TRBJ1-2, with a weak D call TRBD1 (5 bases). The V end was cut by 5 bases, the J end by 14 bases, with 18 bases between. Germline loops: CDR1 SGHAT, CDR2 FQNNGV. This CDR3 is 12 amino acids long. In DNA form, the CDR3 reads TGTGCCAGCAGCCGACTCGACAGTGATAATACCTTC. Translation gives CASSRLDSDNTF.

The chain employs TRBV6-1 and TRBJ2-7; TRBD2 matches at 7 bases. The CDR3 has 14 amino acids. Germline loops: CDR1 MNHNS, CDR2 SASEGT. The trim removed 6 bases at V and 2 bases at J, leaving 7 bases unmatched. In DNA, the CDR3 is TGTGCCAGCAGAAGGCGGGAGCCTGCCTACGAGCAGTACTTC. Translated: CASRRREPAYEQYF.

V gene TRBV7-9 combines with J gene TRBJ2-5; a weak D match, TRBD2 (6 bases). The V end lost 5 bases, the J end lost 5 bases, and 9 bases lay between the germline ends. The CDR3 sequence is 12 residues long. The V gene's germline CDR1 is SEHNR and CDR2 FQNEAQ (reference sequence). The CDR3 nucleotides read TGTGCCAGCAGCCGGGCGGGGGAGACCCAGTACTTC. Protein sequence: CASSRAGETQYF.

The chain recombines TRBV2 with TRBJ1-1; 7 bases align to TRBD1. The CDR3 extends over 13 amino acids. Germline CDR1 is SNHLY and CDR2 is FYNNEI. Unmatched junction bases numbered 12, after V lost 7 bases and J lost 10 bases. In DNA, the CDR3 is TGTGCCAGCACCGTGTCAGCGACAGGGTCAGCTTTCTTT. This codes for CASTVSATGSAFF. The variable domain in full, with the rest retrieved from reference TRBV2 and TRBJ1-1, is EPEVTQTPSHQVTQMGQEVILRCVPISNHLYFYWYRQILGQKVEFLVSFYNNEISEKSEIFDDQFSVERPDGSNFTLKIRSTKLEDSAMYFCASTVSATGSAFFGQGTRLTVV.

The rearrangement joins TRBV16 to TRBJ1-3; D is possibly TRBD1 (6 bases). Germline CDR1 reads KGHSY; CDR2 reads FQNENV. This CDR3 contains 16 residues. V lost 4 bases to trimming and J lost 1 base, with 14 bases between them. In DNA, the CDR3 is TGTGCCAGCAGCCGCCACCCCGGGACATCTGGAAACACCATATATTTT. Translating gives CASSRHPGTSGNTIYF.

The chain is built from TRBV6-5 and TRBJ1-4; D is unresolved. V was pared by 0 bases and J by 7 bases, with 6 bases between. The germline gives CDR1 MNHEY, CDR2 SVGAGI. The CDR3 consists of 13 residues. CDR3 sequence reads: CASSYSRSEKLFF. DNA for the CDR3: TGTGCCAGCAGTTACTCGAGGAGTGAAAAACTGTTTTTT.

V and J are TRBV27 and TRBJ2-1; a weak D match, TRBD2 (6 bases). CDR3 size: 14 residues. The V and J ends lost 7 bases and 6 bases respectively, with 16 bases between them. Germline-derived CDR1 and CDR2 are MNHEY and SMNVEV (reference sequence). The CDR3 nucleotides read TGTGCCAGCAAGGGTGCGGGATATGGCAATGAGCAGTTCTTC. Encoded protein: CASKGAGYGNEQFF.

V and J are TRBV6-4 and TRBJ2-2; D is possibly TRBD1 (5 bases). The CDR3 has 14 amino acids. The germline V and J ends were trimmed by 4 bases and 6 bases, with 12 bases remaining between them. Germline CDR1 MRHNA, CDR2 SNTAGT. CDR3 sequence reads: CASSVDLGAGELFF. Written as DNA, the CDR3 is TGTGCCAGCAGTGTCGACCTAGGGGCCGGGGAGCTGTTTTTT.

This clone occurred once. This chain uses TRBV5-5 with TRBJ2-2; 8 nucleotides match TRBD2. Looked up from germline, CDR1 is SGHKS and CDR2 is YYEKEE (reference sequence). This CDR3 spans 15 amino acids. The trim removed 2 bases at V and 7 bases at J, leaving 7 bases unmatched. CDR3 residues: CASSFTTSAHGELFF. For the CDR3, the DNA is TGTGCCAGCAGCTTCACGACTAGCGCCCACGGGGAGCTGTTTTTT.

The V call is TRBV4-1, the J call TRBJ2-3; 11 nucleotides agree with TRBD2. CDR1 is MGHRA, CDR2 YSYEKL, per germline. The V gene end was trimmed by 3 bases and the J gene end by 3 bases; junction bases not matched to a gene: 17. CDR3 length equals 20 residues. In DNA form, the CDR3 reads TGCGCCAGCAGCCAGAAACCGGGACTAGCGGCCGTTCCTAAAACAGATACGCAGTATTTT. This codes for CASSQKPGLAAVPKTDTQYF.